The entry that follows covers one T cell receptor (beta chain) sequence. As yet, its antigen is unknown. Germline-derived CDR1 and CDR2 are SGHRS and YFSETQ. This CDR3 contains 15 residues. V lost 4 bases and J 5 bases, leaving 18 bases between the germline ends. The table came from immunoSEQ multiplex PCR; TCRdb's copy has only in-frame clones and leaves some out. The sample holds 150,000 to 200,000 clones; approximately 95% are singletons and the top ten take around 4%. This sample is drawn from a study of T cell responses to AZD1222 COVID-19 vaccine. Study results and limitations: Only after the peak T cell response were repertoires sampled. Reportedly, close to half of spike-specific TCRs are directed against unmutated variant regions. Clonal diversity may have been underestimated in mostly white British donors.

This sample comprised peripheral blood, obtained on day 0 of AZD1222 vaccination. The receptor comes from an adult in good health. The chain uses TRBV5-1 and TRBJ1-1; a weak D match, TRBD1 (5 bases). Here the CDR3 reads CASSVITGRKTEAFF. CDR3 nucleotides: TGCGCCAGCAGCGTAATAACGGGACGAAAGACTGAAGCTTTCTTT.